The sequence of this T cell receptor beta chain was determined in a study of blood T cell repertoires in COVID-19. Study context: COVID-19 samples collected from the United States, Italy and Spain covered acute and convalescent phases. T cells, B-cell-depleted T cells, or PBMCs provided the cDNA or gDNA that served as material.

In the study's own analysis: Amplification of reference gene primers provided the estimated nucleated cell counts. Some clones are missing from TCRdb's copy, which holds only in-frame ones; the method was immunoSEQ multiplex PCR. V, J and clone size are those of that table, while D and trimming were read from the DNA. The sample records around 200,000 clones, around 87% being singletons. CDR3 size: 18 residues. After removal of 2 bases from V and 3 bases from J, the junction contained 15 bases not matched to a gene. The V gene's germline CDR1 is SGHVS and CDR2 FQNEAQ. This clonotype was sampled from a man in his forties with active or convalescent COVID-19. V usage is TRBV7-8 and J usage is TRBJ1-1; 7 nucleotides match TRBD1. The source material was peripheral blood. The CDR3, as DNA: TGTGCCAGCAGCTTACTCCAAACACAGGGGTGGAGTGACACTGAAGCTTTCTTT. This gives the protein CASSLLQTQGWSDTEAFF.